A selection of T cell receptor beta chains follows, all from one sample in a study of post-analysis software for immune sequencing data. TCRdb re-analysed the PCR reads in MiXCR, keeping a single row per CDR3 protein. This table holds more than 500,000 distinct CDR3 sequences, under 40% found once. The sequencing sample was made of blood. The receptors stem from a girl aged 2-17 years with multiple sclerosis. The CDR3 runs from the conserved cysteine through the conserved F or W. The D gene is left open where the match is weak. A clone size is listed for some rows: how often the clone was seen (once, few, many), or a class if it is expanded.

j_call d_call v_call clone_size cdr3_aa cdr3_nt
TRBJ1-2 TRBD1 TRBV6-1 . CASRTGQGNGYTF TGTGCCAGCAGGACAGGACAGGGAAATGGCTACACCTTC
TRBJ2-7 . TRBV28 . CASSSLPDHLEGEQYF TGTGCCAGCAGTTCTCTCCCCGACCATCTGGAGGGCGAGCAGTACTTC
TRBJ2-3 . TRBV4-1 few CASSQGVLTRTDTQYF TGCGCCAGCAGCCAAGGGGTCCTTACCCGCACAGATACGCAGTATTTT
TRBJ2-3 . TRBV6-5 few CARGRDTQYF TGTGCCAGAGGTAGAGATACGCAGTATTTT
TRBJ2-2 . TRBV7-3 . CASSLVVPGELFF TGTGCCAGCAGCTTAGTGGTGCCGGGGGAGCTGTTTTTT
TRBJ2-7 . TRBV12-3/TRBV12-4 . CASSQLGGWSYEQYF TGTGCCAGCAGCCAACTAGGGGGATGGTCCTACGAGCAGTACTTC
TRBJ2-5 . TRBV2 . CASEMGRGDYNEQYF TGTGCCAGCGAGATGGGCAGGGGCGACTACAATGAGCAGTACTTC
TRBJ2-7 . TRBV12-3/TRBV12-4 many CASSPGGQGAYEQYF TGTGCCAGCTCTCCAGGGGGGCAGGGGGCCTACGAGCAGTACTTC
TRBJ1-4 TRBD1 TRBV5-1 few CASSPFGQATNEKLFF TGCGCCAGCAGCCCCTTCGGACAGGCAACTAATGAAAAACTGTTTTTT
TRBJ1-4 TRBD1 TRBV20-1 . CSARQPEGGGYGGEKLFF TGCAGTGCTAGACAACCGGAAGGGGGCGGTTACGGTGGTGAAAAACTGTTTTTT
TRBJ2-7 TRBD1 TRBV12-3/TRBV12-4 many CASSDRDSSYEQYF TGTGCCAGCAGCGACAGGGATTCGTCCTACGAGCAGTACTTC
TRBJ2-1 . TRBV3-1 few CASSQEAWGLQYNEQFF TGTGCCAGCAGCCAAGAAGCTTGGGGGCTACAATACAATGAGCAGTTCTTC
TRBJ2-3 . TRBV6-5 few CASGRGWVDTQYF TGTGCCAGCGGAAGGGGGTGGGTAGATACGCAGTATTTT
TRBJ2-5 . TRBV27 . CASRRLGETQYF TGTGCCAGCAGGCGTCTAGGAGAGACCCAGTACTTC
TRBJ2-5 TRBD2 TRBV12-3/TRBV12-4 . CASGAASGFQETQYF TGTGCCAGCGGGGCGGCTAGCGGGTTCCAAGAGACCCAGTACTTC
TRBJ2-5 TRBD2 TRBV11-2 . CASSLRGLAGEETQYF TGTGCCAGCAGCTTAAGAGGACTAGCGGGGGAAGAGACCCAGTACTTC
TRBJ2-6 . TRBV5-1 few CASSLGNSGANVLTF TGCGCCAGCAGCTTGGGGAACTCTGGGGCCAACGTCCTGACTTTC
TRBJ2-7 . TRBV4-2 many CASSQDPAGMQYF TGTGCCAGCAGCCAAGATCCGGCAGGTATGCAGTACTTC
TRBJ1-2 . TRBV29-1 . CSVELPSTYGYTF TGCAGCGTTGAGCTCCCCAGTACTTATGGCTACACCTTC